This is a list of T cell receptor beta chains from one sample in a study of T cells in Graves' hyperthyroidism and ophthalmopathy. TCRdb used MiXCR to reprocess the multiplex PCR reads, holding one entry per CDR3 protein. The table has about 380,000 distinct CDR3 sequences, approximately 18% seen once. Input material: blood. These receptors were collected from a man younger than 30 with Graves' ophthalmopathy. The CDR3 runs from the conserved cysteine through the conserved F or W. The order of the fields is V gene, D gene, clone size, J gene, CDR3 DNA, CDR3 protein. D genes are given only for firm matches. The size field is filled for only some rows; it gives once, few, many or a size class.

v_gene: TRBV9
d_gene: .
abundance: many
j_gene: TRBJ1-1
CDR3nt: TGTGCCAGCAGCGTAGGCGGGGGTGGAACTGAAGCTTTCTTT
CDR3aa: CASSVGGGGTEAFF

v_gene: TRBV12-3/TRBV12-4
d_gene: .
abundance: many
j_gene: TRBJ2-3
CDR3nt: TGTGCCAGCACCTATGTCGGGGGCGAAAGGACAGATACGCAGTATTTT
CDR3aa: CASTYVGGERTDTQYF

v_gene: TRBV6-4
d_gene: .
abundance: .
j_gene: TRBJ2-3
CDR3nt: TGTGCCAGCAGTGACTCTGAGGAAAACACAGATACGCAGTATTTT
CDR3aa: CASSDSEENTDTQYF

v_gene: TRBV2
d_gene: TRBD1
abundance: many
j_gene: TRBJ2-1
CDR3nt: TGTGCCAGCAGCGCCCTTGCAGACAGGGTTCTTTCGGGTGAGCAGTTCTTC
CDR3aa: CASSALADRVLSGEQFF

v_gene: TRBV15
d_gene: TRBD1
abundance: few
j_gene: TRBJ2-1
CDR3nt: TGTGCCACCAGCGTAACAAGACAGGGAAATGAGCAGTTCTTC
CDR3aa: CATSVTRQGNEQFF

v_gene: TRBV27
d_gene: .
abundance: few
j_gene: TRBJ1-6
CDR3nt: TGTGCCAGCAGTGTCGTTGGCGGTCATAATTCACCCCTCCACTTT
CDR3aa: CASSVVGGHNSPLHF

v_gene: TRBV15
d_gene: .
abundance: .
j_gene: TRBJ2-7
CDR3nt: TGTGCCACCAGCAGACTCTGGGGCAGCTCCTACGAGCAGTACTTC
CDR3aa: CATSRLWGSSYEQYF

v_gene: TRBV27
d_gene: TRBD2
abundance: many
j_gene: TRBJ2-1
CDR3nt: TGTGCCAGCAGTTTATATCTAGCGGGGGGGCCGGGTGAGCAGTTCTTC
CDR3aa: CASSLYLAGGPGEQFF

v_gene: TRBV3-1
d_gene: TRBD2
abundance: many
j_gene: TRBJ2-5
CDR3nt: TGTGCCAGCAGCCAGGATAGGAGTAGCGGGGTTTACTTC
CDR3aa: CASSQDRSSGVYF

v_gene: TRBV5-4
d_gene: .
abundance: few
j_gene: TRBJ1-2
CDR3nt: TGTGCCAGCAGCCACCGGGACACAGCTAACTATGGCTACACCTTC
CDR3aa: CASSHRDTANYGYTF

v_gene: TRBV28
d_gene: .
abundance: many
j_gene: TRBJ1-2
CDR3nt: TGTGCCAGCAGTCGGATGACTAAGGTCGATGGCTACACCTTC
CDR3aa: CASSRMTKVDGYTF

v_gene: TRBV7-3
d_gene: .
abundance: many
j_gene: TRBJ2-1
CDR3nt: TGTGCCAGCAGCTTAAAGGGACTAACCAGGGGGAATGAGCAGTTCTTC
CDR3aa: CASSLKGLTRGNEQFF

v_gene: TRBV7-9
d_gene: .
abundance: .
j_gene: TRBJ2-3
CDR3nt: TGTGCCAGCAGAAAAGGCGGGATGGGCACAGATACGCAGTATTTT
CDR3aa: CASRKGGMGTDTQYF

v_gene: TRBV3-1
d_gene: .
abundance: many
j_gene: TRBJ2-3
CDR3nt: TGTGCCAGCAGCCGCCCCTCCAAAGATACGCAGTATTTT
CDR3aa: CASSRPSKDTQYF

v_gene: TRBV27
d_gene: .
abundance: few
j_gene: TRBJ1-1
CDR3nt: TGTGCCAGCAGCGACCGGGACATTAACACTGAAGCTTTCTTT
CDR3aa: CASSDRDINTEAFF

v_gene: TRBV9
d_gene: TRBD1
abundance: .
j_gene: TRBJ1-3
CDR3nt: TGTGCCAGCAGCGTAGACGCGGGGACAGGCTTTGGAAACACCATATATTTT
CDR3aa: CASSVDAGTGFGNTIYF

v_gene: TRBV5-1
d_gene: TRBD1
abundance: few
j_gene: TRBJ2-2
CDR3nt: TGCGCCAGCAGCTTGTTTCCGGGACAGGGGACCGGGGAGCTGTTTTTT
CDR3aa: CASSLFPGQGTGELFF

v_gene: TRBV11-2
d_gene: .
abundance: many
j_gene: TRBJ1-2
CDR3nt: TGTGCCAGCAGCTACAACCGGGACGGTAGCTACACCTTC
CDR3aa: CASSYNRDGSYTF

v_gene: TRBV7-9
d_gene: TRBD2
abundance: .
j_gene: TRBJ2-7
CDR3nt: TGTGCCAGCAGCCCACGCACTAGCGGGAGCGGATCCTACGAGCAGTACTTC
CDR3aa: CASSPRTSGSGSYEQYF

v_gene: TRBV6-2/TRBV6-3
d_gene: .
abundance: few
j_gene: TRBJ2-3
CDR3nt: TGTGCCAGCAGCTACAGGGCACCACCCACCACAGATACGCAGTATTTT
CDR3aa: CASSYRAPPTTDTQYF

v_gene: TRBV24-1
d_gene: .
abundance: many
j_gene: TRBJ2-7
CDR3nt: TGTGCCACCAGCGCGGGCAGTTCCTACGAGCAGTACTTC
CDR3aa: CATSAGSSYEQYF

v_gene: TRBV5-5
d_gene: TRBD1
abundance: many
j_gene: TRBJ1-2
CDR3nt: TGTGCCAGCAGCTTATCGGCCCGGACAGGCCTGGGGGCTAACTATGGCTACACCTTC
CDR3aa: CASSLSARTGLGANYGYTF

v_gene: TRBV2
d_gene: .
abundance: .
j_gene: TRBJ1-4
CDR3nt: TGTGCCAGCAGTGTCTTGGTAACAGGTGCAACTAATGAAAAACTGTTTTTT
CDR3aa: CASSVLVTGATNEKLFF

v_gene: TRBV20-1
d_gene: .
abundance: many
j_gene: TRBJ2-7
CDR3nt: TGCAGTGCTAGGGACACCTACGAGCAGTACTTC
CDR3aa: CSARDTYEQYF

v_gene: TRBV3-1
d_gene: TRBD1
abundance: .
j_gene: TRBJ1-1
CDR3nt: TGTGCCAGCAGCCGCACCCAGGGGGCCCTTGAAGCTTTCTTT
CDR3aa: CASSRTQGALEAFF